This TCR beta chain was recovered during a study of early T cells in non-severe SARS-CoV-2 infection. Of note for this clonotype: The antigen is undetermined.

V lost 4 bases, J lost 2 bases, and 15 bases lay in between. Germline loops: CDR1 MDHEN, CDR2 SYDVKM. The CDR3 is 15 residues long. Study observations and caveats: Matching with VDJdb favored anti-spike CD8 responses (missing private and CD4 specificities).

Each cDNA molecule carried a unique molecular identifier. TCRdb independently ran MiXCR on the 5' RACE reads; one entry per CDR3 protein. The sample consists of about 80,000 distinct CDR3 sequences, around 12% of them appearing once. Material: whole blood, obtained at baseline. V gene TRBV28 combines with J gene TRBJ2-7, with D possibly being TRBD1 or TRBD2 (5 bases each). The sequence was collected from an adult who was a healthcare worker with PCR-confirmed SARS-CoV-2 infection or an uninfected control (not recorded which). The donor label of this sample is uncertain. This CDR3 is CASSYPGTITYEQYF. The CDR3 bases are TGTGCCAGCAGTTACCCCGGGACCATTACCTACGAGCAGTACTTC.